This T cell receptor beta chain was recovered during a study of PD-1 blockade in classical Hodgkin lymphoma. Sequenced by immunoSEQ multiplex PCR; TCRdb stores in-frame clones only, minus some. This sample has about 50,000 clones, with about 75% found just once. Regarding time point: cycle 4 day 1 (C4D1), after less than 7 weeks of nivolumab. All the patients suffered relapse after autologous stem cell transplantation, and brentuximab vedotin exposure differed. Sequenced material: peripheral blood mononuclear cells (PBMCs), taken before the fourth cycle of nivolumab. This receptor was obtained from a human donor with classical Hodgkin lymphoma.

The CDR3 region is CASSLTPLAYEQYF. The CDR3 DNA is TGTGCCAGCAGCCTCACCCCATTGGCCTACGAGCAGTACTTC. This chain uses TRBV7-8 with TRBJ2-7; D is unclear. This CDR3 is 14 amino acids long. Between the trimmed V and J ends, which lost 5 bases and 2 bases, there was a span of 13 bases. Germline CDR1 SGHVS, CDR2 FQNEAQ.